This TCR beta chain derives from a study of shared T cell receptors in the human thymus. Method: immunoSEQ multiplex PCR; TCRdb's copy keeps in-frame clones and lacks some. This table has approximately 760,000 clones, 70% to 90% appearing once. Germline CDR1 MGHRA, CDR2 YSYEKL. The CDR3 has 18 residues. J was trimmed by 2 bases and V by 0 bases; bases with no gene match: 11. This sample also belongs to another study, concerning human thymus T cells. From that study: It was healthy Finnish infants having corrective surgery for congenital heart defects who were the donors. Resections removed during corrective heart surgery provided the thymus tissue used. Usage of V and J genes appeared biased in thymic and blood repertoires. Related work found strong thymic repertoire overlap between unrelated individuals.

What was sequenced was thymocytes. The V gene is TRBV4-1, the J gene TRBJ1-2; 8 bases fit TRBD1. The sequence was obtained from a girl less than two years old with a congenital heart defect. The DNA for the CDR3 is TGCGCCAGCAGCCAAGATGTTGAAGGTACAGGGGGGAACTATGGCTACACCTTC. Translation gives CASSQDVEGTGGNYGYTF.